Presented here are 6 T cell receptor beta chains from one specimen sequenced in a study of T cells in pancreatic ductal adenocarcinoma (dated by TCRdb to about 2017). Pancreatic ductal adenocarcinoma patients who had undergone surgery without neoadjuvant therapy were selected. Receptor amplification or capture employed the immunoSEQ multiplex PCR assay. TCRdb stores this immuneACCESS table with in-frame sequences only. Part of the clones is absent; in the studies checked, under half of the shortfall reflects unresolved V genes, and no reason is known for the rest. This sample comprises approximately 97,000 clones, roughly 96% of them detected only once. The top ten constitute less than 4% of the sample. Specimen: PBMCs. Source of these receptors: a human donor with pancreatic ductal adenocarcinoma.

This chain uses TRBV7-8 with TRBJ2-2; weak D call: TRBD1 (6 bases). This CDR3 is 16 amino acids long. Germline CDR1 reads SGHVS; CDR2 reads FQNEAQ. V was trimmed by 1 base and J by 7 bases, leaving 16 bases between them. CDR3 in amino acids: CASSLGGAGDSGELFF. CDR3 nucleotides: TGTGCCAGCAGCTTAGGGGGCGCAGGGGATAGCGGGGAGCTGTTTTTT.

The CDR3 region is CASSLRGGRDSTDTQYF. CDR3 sequence (DNA): TGTGCCAGCAGCTTACGAGGCGGGAGGGATAGCACAGATACGCAGTATTTT. V is TRBV7-2 and J is TRBJ2-3, with TRBD2 identical over 9 bases. CDR3 length: 17 amino acids. After removal of 2 bases from V and 0 bases from J, the junction contained 6 bases not matched to a gene. Germline CDR1 is SGHTA and CDR2 is FQGNSA.

The DNA of the CDR3 is TGTGCCAGCAGGGAGTGGTACGAGCAGTACTTC. This encodes CASREWYEQYF. The chain has TRBV2 and TRBJ2-7; the D is unclear. The CDR3 extends over 11 amino acids. Germline loops: CDR1 SNHLY, CDR2 FYNNEI. V was pared by 6 bases and J by 4 bases, with 7 bases between.

This chain connects TRBV10-2 to TRBJ1-1, with 7 bases lining up with TRBD1. Germline CDR1 WSHSY, CDR2 SAAADI. J was trimmed by 6 bases and V by 6 bases; bases with no gene match: 7. This CDR3 has 13 residues. For the CDR3, the DNA is TGCGCCAGCAGGAGACAGGGTGGCGCTGAAGCTTTCTTT. Amino acid sequence: CASRRQGGAEAFF.

The chain carries TRBV4-1 and TRBJ2-1; TRBD1 agrees at 8 bases. The junction had 2 bases not matched to a gene; V was cut back by 4 bases and J by 3 bases. Germline lookup yields CDR1 MGHRA and CDR2 YSYEKL. This CDR3 has 14 residues. CDR3 protein: CASSRGQGYNEQFF. The DNA for the CDR3 is TGCGCCAGCAGCCGCGGACAGGGCTACAATGAGCAGTTCTTC.

The rearrangement uses TRBV11-2 and TRBJ2-5; TRBD1 agrees at 7 bases. This CDR3 has 14 residues. V lost 7 bases, J lost 3 bases, and 8 bases stayed unmatched. Germline lookup yields CDR1 SGHAT and CDR2 FQNNGV. CDR3 in amino acids: CASNRQGPKETQYF. The CDR3 DNA sequence: TGTGCCAGCAACCGACAGGGTCCTAAAGAGACCCAGTACTTC.